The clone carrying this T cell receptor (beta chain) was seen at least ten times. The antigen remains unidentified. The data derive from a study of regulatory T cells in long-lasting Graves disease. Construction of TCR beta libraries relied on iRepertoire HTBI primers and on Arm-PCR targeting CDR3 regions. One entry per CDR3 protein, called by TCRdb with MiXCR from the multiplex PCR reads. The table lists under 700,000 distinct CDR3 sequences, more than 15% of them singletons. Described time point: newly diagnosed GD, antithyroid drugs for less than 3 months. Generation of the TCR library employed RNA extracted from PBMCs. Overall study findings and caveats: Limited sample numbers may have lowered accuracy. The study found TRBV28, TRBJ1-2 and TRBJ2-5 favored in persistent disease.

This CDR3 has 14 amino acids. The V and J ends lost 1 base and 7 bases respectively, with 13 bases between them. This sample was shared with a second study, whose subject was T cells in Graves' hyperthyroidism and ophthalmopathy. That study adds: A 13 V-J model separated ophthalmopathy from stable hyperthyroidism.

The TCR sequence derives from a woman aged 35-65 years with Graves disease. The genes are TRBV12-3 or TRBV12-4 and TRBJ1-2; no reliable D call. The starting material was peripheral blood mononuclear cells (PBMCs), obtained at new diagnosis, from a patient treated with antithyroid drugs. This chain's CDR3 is CASSLGVPGSGYTF. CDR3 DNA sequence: TGTGCCAGCAGTTTAGGGGTTCCGGGATCTGGCTACACCTTC.